This TCR beta chain comes out of a study of shared clonotypes between healthy human individuals. Study-wide results and caveats: The four-donor shared clonotypes exceeded non-shared clonotypes in generation probability, with non-shared ones scoring lower.

Method: immunoSEQ multiplex PCR; TCRdb's copy keeps in-frame clones and lacks some. The sample yields some 1 million clones, approximately 76% seen once. The donors were adults (healthy and HIV-negative) with no recent acute infections or vaccinations. The germline V gene has CDR1 SNHLY and CDR2 FYNNEI. This CDR3 comprises 15 residues. The V and J ends lost 7 bases and 5 bases, in that order; junction bases with no gene match: 9. Remarks on this clone: Its target is not known.

The chain is built from TRBV2 and TRBJ2-1, with 9 bases matching TRBD2. Sequences were obtained from memory CD4+ T cells sorted from blood. The sample's subset: CD45RA-negative fraction. The clonotype comes from a man between 18 and 35 years old in good health. Here the CDR3 reads CASIRQAGGNNEQFF. The CDR3 nucleotides are TGTGCCAGCATAAGACAAGCGGGGGGCAACAATGAGCAGTTCTTC.